This T cell receptor beta chain was captured by sequencing in a study of blood T cell repertoires in COVID-19. Turning to the study itself: Whether acute or convalescent, the COVID-19 samples came from the United States, Italy and Spain. T cells, B-cell-depleted T cells, or PBMCs provided the cDNA or gDNA that served as material.

The CDR3 spans 13 residues. CDR1 GTSNPN and CDR2 SVGIG come from the germline V gene (reference sequence). V gave up 2 bases and J gave up 3 bases, with 8 bases separating them. The sample holds one count of this clone. As originally analysed: Nucleated cell counts were estimated from reference gene primer amplification. The table came from immunoSEQ multiplex PCR; TCRdb's copy has only in-frame clones and leaves some out. From that table come the V and J calls and clone size; the DNA was used to work out D and trimming. Of about 170,000 clones listed, roughly 84% are singletons. This chain joins TRBV30 and TRBJ1-3; D gene uncertain. This clonotype was obtained from a woman aged 80 or over with active or convalescent COVID-19. Source material: peripheral blood. The CDR3 DNA follows: TGTGCCTGGAGTACGGGGAGTGGAAACACCATATATTTT. Translation gives CAWSTGSGNTIYF. Using reference TRBV30 and TRBJ1-3 for the parts outside the CDR3, the full variable domain is SQTIHQWPATLVQPVGSPLSLECTVEGTSNPNLYWYRQAAGRGLQLLFYSVGIGQISSEVPQNLSASRPQDRQFILSSKKLLLSDSGFYLCAWSTGSGNTIYFGEGSWLTVV.